This is a list of T cell receptor beta chains from one sample in a study of cytomegalovirus exposure and HLA in healthy donors. Sequencing used immunoSEQ multiplex PCR; TCRdb keeps in-frame clones, though not all of them. The table shows approximately 82,000 clones, with 10% occurring only once. Source material: PBMCs. Receptors originate from a man in his sixties in good health and CMV-seropositive. Both conserved end residues are trimmed from each CDR3. The order of the fields is J gene, clone size, V gene, D gene, CDR3 protein. D genes are given only for firm matches. Clone size is not always given. Where it is, it says once, few, many or a class for expanded clones.

j_call: TRBJ2-3; clone_size: NA; v_call: TRBV7-2; d_call: TRBD2; cdr3_aa: ASSLAPAGGRTDTQY
j_call: TRBJ1-2; clone_size: NA; v_call: TRBV4-1; d_call: TRBD1; cdr3_aa: ASSQAAQGALGYT
j_call: TRBJ1-5; clone_size: few; v_call: TRBV6-1; d_call: NA; cdr3_aa: ASTGAGNQPQH
j_call: TRBJ2-1; clone_size: many; v_call: TRBV6-6; d_call: NA; cdr3_aa: ASLRGDGALINEQF
j_call: TRBJ1-2; clone_size: few; v_call: TRBV27; d_call: NA; cdr3_aa: ATQSGPTNYGYT
j_call: TRBJ2-5; clone_size: few; v_call: TRBV7-7; d_call: NA; cdr3_aa: ASSLGGIGQETQY
j_call: TRBJ2-7; clone_size: NA; v_call: TRBV7-9; d_call: NA; cdr3_aa: ASSEEWEQY
j_call: TRBJ1-3; clone_size: NA; v_call: TRBV11-2; d_call: TRBD1; cdr3_aa: ASSMGQRNTIY
j_call: TRBJ1-1; clone_size: NA; v_call: TRBV19; d_call: NA; cdr3_aa: ASLQPGQKNTEAF
j_call: TRBJ1-6; clone_size: NA; v_call: TRBV5-1; d_call: NA; cdr3_aa: ASSPGGPYNSPLH
j_call: TRBJ1-1; clone_size: few; v_call: TRBV5-1; d_call: NA; cdr3_aa: ASSPSGTLNTEAF
j_call: TRBJ2-1; clone_size: NA; v_call: TRBV30; d_call: TRBD2; cdr3_aa: ACTSGSAYNEQF
j_call: TRBJ2-2; clone_size: few; v_call: TRBV11-2; d_call: TRBD2; cdr3_aa: ASSLVSAGGTGELF
j_call: TRBJ1-2; clone_size: few; v_call: TRBV6-1; d_call: NA; cdr3_aa: ASTLDRSSYGYT
j_call: TRBJ1-1; clone_size: NA; v_call: TRBV6-5; d_call: NA; cdr3_aa: ASSYSGGTF
j_call: TRBJ2-3; clone_size: NA; v_call: TRBV2; d_call: NA; cdr3_aa: ASSPPGADTQY
j_call: TRBJ2-1; clone_size: NA; v_call: TRBV28; d_call: NA; cdr3_aa: ASSRAGSSYNEQF
j_call: TRBJ2-3; clone_size: few; v_call: TRBV27; d_call: TRBD1; cdr3_aa: ASSLDRAGDTQY
j_call: TRBJ2-7; clone_size: NA; v_call: TRBV11-2; d_call: NA; cdr3_aa: ASSQAPVSSYEQY
j_call: TRBJ2-1; clone_size: NA; v_call: TRBV5-1; d_call: TRBD2; cdr3_aa: ASSLDGTSGYNEQF
j_call: TRBJ2-7; clone_size: NA; v_call: TRBV30; d_call: TRBD2; cdr3_aa: AISGSGYEQY
j_call: TRBJ1-6; clone_size: few; v_call: TRBV30; d_call: NA; cdr3_aa: AWSPRRNSPLH
j_call: TRBJ1-2; clone_size: few; v_call: TRBV7-9; d_call: NA; cdr3_aa: ASSLVGGVNYGYT
j_call: TRBJ1-4; clone_size: few; v_call: TRBV29-1; d_call: TRBD1; cdr3_aa: SVGSGTGDEKLF
j_call: TRBJ1-3; clone_size: NA; v_call: TRBV27; d_call: TRBD1; cdr3_aa: ASSPLTGGINTIY
j_call: TRBJ1-2; clone_size: NA; v_call: TRBV29-1; d_call: NA; cdr3_aa: SGVTASYGYT